This passage covers 14 T cell receptor beta chains from one sample sequenced in a study of sequential checkpoint blockade in melanoma. Treatment denoted: randomized to nivolumab then ipilimumab (arm A) or the reverse (arm B). Some clones are missing from TCRdb's copy, which holds only in-frame ones; the method was immunoSEQ multiplex PCR. The sample contains approximately 2,500 clones, 20% to 25% of which appear only once. Sequencing used tumor tissue (inferred from file names), obtained from a patient given nivolumab and ipilimumab in sequence. These TCRs come from a human donor with melanoma.

In this sample, this clone turned up a few times. This rearrangement joins TRBV10-2 to TRBJ1-5; maybe TRBD1 (6 bases). CDR3 length equals 13 residues. CDR1 and CDR2 from the germline V gene are WSHSY and SAAADI. V was pared by 7 bases and J by 8 bases, with 15 bases between. The CDR3 loop reads CASTEGGTKPQHF. DNA of the CDR3: TGCGCCAGCACCGAGGGGGGGACGAAGCCCCAGCATTTT.

This clone has just a few counts. This rearrangement joins TRBV5-1 to TRBJ2-5; D is tentatively TRBD1 or TRBD2 (5 bases each). CDR1 and CDR2 (germline): SGHRS, YFSETQ. Trimming removed 1 base at V and 5 bases at J, with 18 bases between. The CDR3 is 16 amino acids. CDR3 residues: CASSLFWERDGETQYF. As DNA, the CDR3 is TGCGCCAGCAGCTTGTTTTGGGAAAGGGACGGTGAGACCCAGTACTTC.

This clone occurred a few times. This CDR3 is CASSLLGGRDTQYF. The CDR3 bases are TGTGCCAGCAGTTTACTTGGCGGGAGAGATACGCAGTATTTT. This rearrangement joins TRBV28 to TRBJ2-3; 7 bases match TRBD2. The germline V gene encodes CDR1 MDHEN and CDR2 SYDVKM. The CDR3 spans 14 residues. Germline trimming cut 2 bases from V and 5 bases from J; bases unmatched to any gene: 4.

The V gene is TRBV19, the J gene TRBJ2-7; the D gene is possibly TRBD2 (6 bases). This CDR3 has 13 amino acids. Germline V CDR1 and CDR2: LNHDA, SQIVND (reference sequence). Trimming took off 3 bases at V and 3 bases at J, with 9 bases between the two ends. CDR3 protein: CASSIRLDYEQYF. CDR3 sequence (DNA): TGTGCCAGTAGTATTCGACTAGACTACGAGCAGTACTTC.

The rearrangement joins TRBV19 to TRBJ1-2; TRBD1 agrees at 8 bases. The germline V gene encodes CDR1 LNHDA and CDR2 SQIVND (reference sequence). V dropped 8 bases and J dropped 8; count of bases not matched to a gene: 10. CDR3 length: 13 amino acids. The CDR3 protein is CASEITGTGGYTF. In DNA form, the CDR3 reads TGTGCCAGTGAGATTACAGGGACAGGAGGCTACACCTTC.

The J gene is TRBJ2-2, the V gene TRBV6-8; the match to TRBD1 covers 7 bases. V was clipped by 6 bases and J by 1 base; unmatched bases: 5. The CDR3 contains 15 residues. Germline CDR1 and CDR2: MNHGY and SAAAGT. The CDR3 nucleotides read TGTGCCAGCAGATACCGGACAGGGAACACCGGGGAGCTGTTTTTT. It codes for CASRYRTGNTGELFF.

This clone was observed a few times. The CDR3 sequence: CASSLETATEAFF. DNA for the CDR3: TGCGCCAGCAGCTTGGAAACAGCGACTGAAGCTTTCTTT. V gene TRBV23-1 combines with J gene TRBJ1-1; unclear D gene. TRBV23-1 is known as an ORF, though its function is uncertain. The CDR3 length is 13 residues. V was shortened by 6 bases and J by 5 bases, with 13 bases between the two germline ends.

In its sample, this clone was seen many times. The V gene is TRBV7-1, the J gene TRBJ1-1; D is uncertain. TRBV7-1 is filed as an ORF, its function uncertain. CDR3 length equals 13 residues. Trimming pared 4 bases from V and 5 bases from J, leaving 11 bases between. The DNA of the CDR3 is TGTGCCAGCAGCTTAGATAGAGGGACTGAAGCTTTCTTT. Protein sequence: CASSLDRGTEAFF.

The V call is TRBV5-1, the J call TRBJ2-7, with 12 bases identical to TRBD2. The ends lost 4 bases at V and 3 bases at J; junction bases unmatched: 5. Germline CDR1 reads SGHRS; CDR2 reads YFSETQ. The length of the CDR3 is 15 residues. The CDR3 DNA reads as TGCGCCAGCAGCCCCCTGACTAGCGGGAGCTACGAGCAGTACTTC. This codes for CASSPLTSGSYEQYF.

This clone was seen only a few times. The gene calls are TRBV12-5 and TRBJ2-3; perhaps TRBD2 as D (6 bases). In germline, CDR1 is LGHNT, CDR2 FRNRAP. This CDR3 contains 15 residues. The chain's CDR3 is CASTPTGAFTDTQYF. CDR3 coding DNA: TGTGCCAGCACCCCGACGGGAGCGTTCACAGATACGCAGTATTTT. The full variable domain, in which reference TRBV12-5 and TRBJ2-3 provide the parts outside the CDR3, is DARVTQTPRHKVTEMGQEVTMRCQPILGHNTVFWYRQTMMQGLELLAYFRNRAPLDDSGMPKDRFSAEMPDATLATLKIQPSEPRDSAVYFCASTPTGAFTDTQYFGPGTRLTVL.

This clone has ten or more counts. This chain joins TRBV11-3 and TRBJ2-3; 10 bases map to TRBD2. Germline V gives CDR1 SGHNT, CDR2 YENEEA. The junction had 12 bases not matched to a gene; V was cut back by 3 bases and J by 0 bases. The CDR3 has 19 residues. CDR3 coding DNA: TGTGCCAGCAGCTTGGCCGGTCTAGCGGGAGCCCTTAGCACAGATACGCAGTATTTT. Protein sequence: CASSLAGLAGALSTDTQYF.

The chain couples TRBV6-8 to TRBJ1-5; 11 bases line up with TRBD1. There are 19 residues in the CDR3. V was clipped by 5 bases and J by 3 bases; unmatched bases: 15. Germline values: CDR1 MNHGY, CDR2 SAAAGT. CDR3 coding DNA: TGTGCCAGCAGTCAGCTTAAGGGACAGGGGGTCTGGGCCAATCAGCCCCAGCATTTT. It specifies CASSQLKGQGVWANQPQHF.

CDR3 amino acids: CASSQSSADTQYF. In DNA form, the CDR3 reads TGCGCCAGCAGTCAATCCTCTGCCGATACGCAGTATTTT. The rearrangement uses TRBV23-1 and TRBJ2-3; the D is unclear. TRBV23-1 is flagged as an ORF with uncertain function. This CDR3 contains 13 residues. Between the trimmed V and J ends, which lost 0 bases and 6 bases, there was a span of 7 bases.

This clone was counted between two and nine times. J is TRBJ2-5 and V is TRBV28; 10 positions agree with TRBD2. J gave up 5 bases and V 2 bases, and 11 bases lay outside the gene matches. This CDR3 region has 17 residues. Germline CDR1 MDHEN, CDR2 SYDVKM. This chain's CDR3 is CASSLGASGGPEETQYF. The CDR3 DNA sequence: TGTGCCAGCAGTTTAGGGGCTAGCGGGGGACCCGAGGAGACCCAGTACTTC.